One and the same sample provided the 19 T cell receptor beta chains below, sequenced in a study of T cells after yellow fever vaccination. TCRdb independently ran MiXCR on the 5' RACE reads; one entry per CDR3 protein. The table shows fewer than 650,000 distinct CDR3 sequences, with 20% to 25% occurring only once. The sample was PBMCs, taken approximately 20 days after the first yellow fever vaccination. The receptors come from a man aged 18 to 29 who received the YFV17D yellow fever vaccine.

The chain is built from TRBV10-3 and TRBJ1-1; D ambiguous. CDR3 length: 15 residues. Trimming took off 3 bases at V and 1 base at J, with 12 bases between the two ends. The germline gives CDR1 ENHRY, CDR2 SYGVKD. The CDR3 is CAISDFGHSNTEAFF. CDR3 DNA: TGTGCCATCAGTGATTTCGGGCACTCGAACACTGAAGCTTTCTTT.

The chain carries TRBV10-3 and TRBJ2-1; TRBD2 agrees at 11 bases. This CDR3 is 14 amino acids long. The V gene end was trimmed by 6 bases and the J gene end by 9 bases; junction bases not matched to a gene: 7. Germline CDR1 ENHRY, CDR2 SYGVKD. The CDR3 region is CAIRTGTSGGEQFF. CDR3 nucleotides: TGTGCCATCAGGACCGGGACTAGCGGTGGTGAGCAGTTCTTC.

Many counts were recorded for this clonotype. The chain recombines TRBV12-3 or TRBV12-4 with TRBJ2-1; tentatively, D is TRBD1 (6 bases). CDR3 length: 15 residues. V was clipped by 7 bases and J by 1 base, with 14 bases between them. The chain's CDR3 is CASTTPGQSYNEQFF. CDR3 DNA sequence: TGTGCCAGCACTACCCCCGGACAGTCCTACAATGAGCAGTTCTTC.

J is TRBJ2-2 and V is TRBV5-6; TRBD2 matches at 7 bases. The germline CDR1 and CDR2 sequences are SGHDT and YYEEEE. CDR3 length: 15 residues. V shed 6 bases, J shed 5 bases, and the junction held 10 bases outside the gene matches. The CDR3 nucleotides are TGTGCCAGCACCCGCTCGGGACTACAGACCGGGGAGCTGTTTTTT. This encodes CASTRSGLQTGELFF.

The rearrangement uses TRBV19 and TRBJ1-5; no clear D. Germline V gene data show CDR1 as LNHDA and CDR2 as SQIVND (reference sequence). The V end was cut by 5 bases, the J end by 6 bases, with 11 bases between. The CDR3 loop spans 13 amino acids. Written as DNA, the CDR3 is TGTGCCAGTAGTCCCGGGATGGGTCAGCCCCAGCATTTT. Translated, it gives CASSPGMGQPQHF.

The gene calls are TRBV7-3 and TRBJ2-5, with 8 bases lining up with TRBD2. Per the germline V gene, CDR1 is SGHTA and CDR2 is FQGTGA. CDR3 length: 15 amino acids. The J segment lost 5 bases and the V segment lost 4 bases, leaving 9 bases of the junction unmatched. The CDR3 coding sequence is TGTGCCAGCAGCTCCATAGCGGGGCCGGGGGAGACCCAGTACTTC. It yields the protein CASSSIAGPGETQYF.

J is TRBJ2-1 and V is TRBV5-4; 15 bases align to TRBD2. CDR1 SGHNT and CDR2 YYREEE come from the germline V gene (reference sequence). This CDR3 spans 17 amino acids. The junction had 10 bases not matched to a gene; V was cut back by 4 bases and J by 8 bases. The CDR3 DNA reads as TGTGCCAGCAGCCAGGGACTAGCGGGGGGCCCTTGGGATGAGCAGTTCTTC. Protein: CASSQGLAGGPWDEQFF. The complete variable domain, with remaining parts taken from reference TRBV5-4 and TRBJ2-1, reads ETGVTQSPTHLIKTRGQQVTLRCSSQSGHNTVSWYQQALGQGPQFIFQYYREEENGRGNFPPRFSGLQFPNYSSELNVNALELDDSALYLCASSQGLAGGPWDEQFFGPGTRLTVL.

The table lists this clonotype with a few counts. V and J are TRBV3-1 and TRBJ2-1; possibly TRBD1 or TRBD2 for D (5 bases each). This CDR3 is built from 15 residues. Germline loops: CDR1 LGHDT, CDR2 YNNKEL (reference sequence). Trimming removed 1 base at V and 2 bases at J, with 9 bases between. CDR3 nucleotide sequence: TGTGCCAGCAGCCAAGGAGGGGTCGCCTACAATGAGCAGTTCTTC. Its protein product is CASSQGGVAYNEQFF.

Only a few counts were recorded for this clonotype. The chain has TRBV6-1 and TRBJ1-1; D may be TRBD1 (5 bases). Looked up from germline, CDR1 is MNHNS and CDR2 is SASEGT. V shed 6 bases and J shed 4 bases, with 12 bases lying between them. CDR3 length equals 13 residues. This CDR3 reads CASRAVGGTEAFF. DNA of the CDR3: TGTGCCAGCAGAGCGGTTGGGGGCACTGAAGCTTTCTTT.

This clonotype was found a few times. This chain uses TRBV29-1 with TRBJ1-1, with D hard to call. V lost 7 bases and J lost 6, with 9 bases in between. This CDR3 comprises 10 residues. The V gene's germline CDR1 is SQVTM and CDR2 ANQGSEA. The CDR3 DNA follows: TGCAGCGGAGGGAATGCTGAAGCTTTCTTT. It specifies CSGGNAEAFF.

Many counts were recorded for this clonotype. This sequence joins TRBV7-2 and TRBJ2-2, with 7 bases lining up with TRBD2. Germline V gives CDR1 SGHTA, CDR2 FQGNSA. The V segment lost 5 bases and the J segment 6 bases; nucleotides outside the gene matches: 6. CDR3 length equals 14 residues. CDR3 loop: CASSLGLVAGELFF. CDR3 bases: TGTGCCAGCAGCCTCGGACTAGTTGCCGGGGAGCTGTTTTTT.

The chain's CDR3 is CASSQGRSVKSYEQYF. The DNA for the CDR3 is TGCGCCAGCAGCCAAGGTCGCAGCGTCAAAAGTTACGAGCAGTACTTC. The chain links TRBV4-3 to TRBJ2-7; D uncertain. The CDR3 totals 16 residues. CDR1 is LGHNA, CDR2 YSLEER, per germline. V lost 1 base and J 4 bases, leaving 17 bases between the germline ends.

This clonotype has a handful of counts. V is TRBV4-1 and J is TRBJ2-5; 9 nucleotides line up with TRBD2. The V and J ends lost 1 base and 3 bases, in that order; junction bases with no gene match: 6. The CDR3 consists of 16 residues. Per germline, CDR1 MGHRA and CDR2 YSYEKL. CDR3 in DNA: TGCGCCAGCAGCCAAGCGATAGCGGGGGTGGAAGAGACCCAGTACTTC. As protein: CASSQAIAGVEETQYF.

The CDR3 DNA sequence: TGTGCCAGCAGCGAGGGACTCCCGACCACCTACGAGCAGTACGTC. It codes for CASSEGLPTTYEQYV. The chain carries TRBV3-1 and TRBJ2-7; tentative D call: TRBD2 (6 bases). The germline V and J ends were trimmed by 5 bases and 2 bases, with 16 bases remaining between them. This CDR3 is 15 amino acids long. Looked up from germline, CDR1 is LGHDT and CDR2 is YNNKEL (reference sequence).

This clonotype has just a few counts. The chain employs TRBV12-3 or TRBV12-4 and TRBJ2-5; D unclear. The CDR3 length is 13 residues. The germline V and J ends were trimmed by 3 bases and 5 bases, with 10 bases remaining between them. CDR3 in amino acids: CASSLVQRETQYF. The CDR3 DNA follows: TGTGCCAGCAGTTTGGTGCAAAGGGAGACCCAGTACTTC.

The chain recombines TRBV2 with TRBJ1-1; D gene uncertain. This CDR3 has 11 residues. From germline, CDR1 is SNHLY and CDR2 FYNNEI. V was shortened by 4 bases and J by 3 bases, with 3 bases between the two germline ends. The CDR3 loop is CASSGDTEAFF. The CDR3 DNA reads TGTGCCAGCAGTGGGGACACTGAAGCTTTCTTT.

This chain connects TRBV19 to TRBJ2-1; a weak D match, TRBD2 (6 bases). Germline assignment: CDR1 LNHDA and CDR2 SQIVND (reference sequence). V dropped 5 bases and J dropped 10 bases, with 15 bases sitting between them. The CDR3 contains 13 residues. In DNA form, the CDR3 reads TGTGCCAGTAGTTGGGGCGGGGTCGGGGAGCAGTTCTTC. This sequence encodes CASSWGGVGEQFF.

This clonotype was seen a few times. The rearrangement joins TRBV18 to TRBJ2-3, with 9 bases matching TRBD1. CDR1 and CDR2 from the germline V gene are KGHSH and LQKENI. The V gene end was trimmed by 3 bases and the J gene end by 2 bases; junction bases not matched to a gene: 6. This CDR3 is 16 amino acids long. The CDR3 loop is CASSPAGTGNTDTQYF. DNA for the CDR3: TGTGCCAGCTCACCCGCCGGGACAGGGAACACAGATACGCAGTATTTT.

This clonotype was recorded at least ten times. This chain connects TRBV5-4 to TRBJ2-5, with no clear D. Germline CDR1 reads SGHNT; CDR2 reads YYREEE (reference sequence). This CDR3 has 14 residues. Trimming stripped 0 bases from V and 0 bases from J, with 6 bases between. The CDR3 is CASSLDRYQETQYF. The CDR3 DNA follows: TGTGCCAGCAGCTTGGACAGATACCAAGAGACCCAGTACTTC.